The entry that follows covers one T cell receptor (beta chain) sequence. The antigen remains unidentified. Patients had blood sampled at baseline and again on cycle 4 day 1 and cycle 7 day 1. The data were obtained in a study of OX40 agonist ivuxolimab in advanced cancers. Looking at the study overall: While on treatment, patients had intravenous ivuxolimab at 0.01 to 10 mg/kg every 2 weeks.

V lost 5 bases to trimming and J lost 0 bases; unmatched junction nucleotides: 3. Germline values: CDR1 SGHDN, CDR2 FVKESK. There are 15 residues in the CDR3. General study findings and limits: Several nonresponders also turned out to have low normalized T-cell clonal expansion.

Here immunoSEQ multiplex PCR was the method, and the copy in TCRdb shows in-frame clones only, minus some. The sample contains more than 50,000 clones, 80% to 90% of which appear only once. The rearrangement uses TRBV14 and TRBJ2-5, with 10 bases identical to TRBD1. The receptor's source is an adult with an advanced solid tumor such as melanoma, head and neck, liver or kidney cancer. The source was CD4+ or CD8+ T cells sorted from blood, collected in a trial of the OX40 agonist ivuxolimab. In DNA, the CDR3 is TGTGCCAGCAGCAAGGGACAGGGGTACCAAGAGACCCAGTACTTC. Residues: CASSKGQGYQETQYF.